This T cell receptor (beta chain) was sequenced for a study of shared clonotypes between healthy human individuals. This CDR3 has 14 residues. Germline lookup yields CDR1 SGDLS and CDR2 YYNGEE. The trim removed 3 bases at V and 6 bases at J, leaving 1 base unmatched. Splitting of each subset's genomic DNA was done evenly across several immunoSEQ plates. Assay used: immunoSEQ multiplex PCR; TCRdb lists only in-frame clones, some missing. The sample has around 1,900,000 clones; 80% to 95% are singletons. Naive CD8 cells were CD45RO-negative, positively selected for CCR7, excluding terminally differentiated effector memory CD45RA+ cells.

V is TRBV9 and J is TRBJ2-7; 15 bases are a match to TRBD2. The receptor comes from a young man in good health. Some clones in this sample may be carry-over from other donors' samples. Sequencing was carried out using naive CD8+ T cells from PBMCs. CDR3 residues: CASSGGLAGGEQYF. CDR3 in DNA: TGTGCCAGCAGCGGGGGACTAGCGGGAGGCGAGCAGTACTTC.